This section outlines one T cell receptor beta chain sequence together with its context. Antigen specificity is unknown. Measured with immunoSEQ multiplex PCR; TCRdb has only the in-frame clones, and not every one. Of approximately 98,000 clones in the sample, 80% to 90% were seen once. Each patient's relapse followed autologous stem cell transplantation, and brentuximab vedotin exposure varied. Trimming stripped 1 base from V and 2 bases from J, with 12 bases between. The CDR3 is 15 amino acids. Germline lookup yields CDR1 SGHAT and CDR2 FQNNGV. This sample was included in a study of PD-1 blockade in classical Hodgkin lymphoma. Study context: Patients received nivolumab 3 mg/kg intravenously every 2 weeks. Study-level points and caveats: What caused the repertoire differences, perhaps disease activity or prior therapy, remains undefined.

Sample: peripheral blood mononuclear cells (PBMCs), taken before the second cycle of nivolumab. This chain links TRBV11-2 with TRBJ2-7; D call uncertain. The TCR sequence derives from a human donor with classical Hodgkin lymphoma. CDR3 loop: CASSLVRSATYEQYF. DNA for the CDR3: TGTGCCAGCAGCTTAGTTCGGTCGGCTACCTACGAGCAGTACTTC. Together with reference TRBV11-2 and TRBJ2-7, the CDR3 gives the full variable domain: EAGVAQSPRYKIIEKRQSVAFWCNPISGHATLYWYQQILGQGPKLLIQFQNNGVVDDSQLPKDRFSAERLKGVDSTLKIQPAKLEDSAVYLCASSLVRSATYEQYFGPGTRLTVT.